This T cell receptor (beta chain) is from a study of Ad26.COV2.S vaccination and SARS-CoV-2 variants. Overall study: This donor came from the COV1001 trial of Ad26.COV2.S.

Germline V lookup: CDR1 LNHDA, CDR2 SQIVND (reference sequence). This CDR3 is built from 13 residues. J gave up 3 bases and V 7 bases, and 5 bases lay outside the gene matches. Method: immunoSEQ multiplex PCR; TCRdb's copy keeps in-frame clones and lacks some. The top ten hold roughly 4.8% of the sample, which has more than 300,000 clones, around 88% seen once. Study findings and constraints: Substantial post-vaccination breadth of spike-specific CD8+ and CD4+ T cell responses was reported. Compared with placebo recipients, vaccine recipients had higher spike-specific TCR breadth. People who got the vaccine or the placebo had similar non-spike TCR breadth.

Comments on this clone: What it binds is unknown.

Treatment of the sample: some 20 received Ad26.COV2.S at low or high dose, single or two shots; several received placebo; per-sample allocation not given. The investigators took samples on day 63 after the first vaccine or placebo injection. This receptor was obtained from a person aged 18-65 years who received the Ad26.COV2.S COVID-19 vaccine or a placebo. The specimen was peripheral blood, collected in a trial of Ad26.COV2.S vaccine versus placebo. The chain links TRBV19 to TRBJ1-2; TRBD1 aligns across 7 bases. The CDR3 loop reads CASTRGYDYGYTF. CDR3 DNA sequence: TGTGCCAGTACCAGGGGGTACGACTATGGCTACACCTTC.